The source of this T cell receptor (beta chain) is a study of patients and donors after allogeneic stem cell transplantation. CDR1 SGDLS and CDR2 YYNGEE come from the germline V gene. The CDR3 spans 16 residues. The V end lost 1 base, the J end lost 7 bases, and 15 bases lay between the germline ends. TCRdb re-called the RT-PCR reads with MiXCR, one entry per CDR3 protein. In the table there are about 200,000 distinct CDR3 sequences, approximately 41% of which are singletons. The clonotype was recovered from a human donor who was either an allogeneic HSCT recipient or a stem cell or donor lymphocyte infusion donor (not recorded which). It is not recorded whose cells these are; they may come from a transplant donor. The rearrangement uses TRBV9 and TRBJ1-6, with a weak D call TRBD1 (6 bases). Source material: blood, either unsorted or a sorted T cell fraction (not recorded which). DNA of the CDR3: TGTGCCAGCAGCGTATGGAATGGACAGCCGAATTCACCCCTCCACTTT. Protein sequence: CASSVWNGQPNSPLHF.